The 26 T cell receptor beta chains below come from one sample, sequenced in a study of T cells after somatic rescue of genetic block. The method was immunoSEQ multiplex PCR; TCRdb's version includes in-frame clones alone and lacks a portion of them. The sample has some 90,000 clones, over 80% seen once. Material for sequencing was peripheral blood mononuclear cells (PBMCs). Receptor source: a woman aged 18-29 years.

The rearrangement joins TRBV6-5 to TRBJ2-5, with TRBD2 matching over 7 bases. V lost 0 bases and J lost 4; bases outside the gene matches: 8. CDR3 length: 16 residues. Looked up from germline, CDR1 is MNHEY and CDR2 is SVGAGI. CDR3 DNA: TGTGCCAGCAGTTACTCGCGACTAGCCTCCGGAGAGACCCAGTACTTC. It yields the protein CASSYSRLASGETQYF.

This chain uses TRBV29-1 with TRBJ2-5; 7 bases map to TRBD2. The length of the CDR3 is 15 residues. J lost 4 bases, V lost 8 bases, and 16 bases had no gene match. Per the germline V gene, CDR1 is SQVTM and CDR2 is ANQGSEA. The CDR3 DNA reads as TGCAGCACCCGGGGGGTCCTGACGGGAGGAGAGACCCAGTACTTC. Residues: CSTRGVLTGGETQYF.

The genes are TRBV11-3 and TRBJ2-5, with D tentatively TRBD2 (6 bases). The germline V gene encodes CDR1 SGHNT and CDR2 YENEEA. The CDR3 covers 14 residues. V was pared by 6 bases and J by 2 bases, with 13 bases between. The CDR3 coding sequence is TGTGCCAGCAGTATGGACGGGGGACAAGAGACCCAGTACTTC. Amino acid sequence: CASSMDGGQETQYF.

The chain has TRBV6-5 and TRBJ1-2; D is uncertain. Germline CDR1 is MNHEY and CDR2 is SVGAGI. CDR3 length: 14 amino acids. Trimming removed 0 bases at V and 8 bases at J, with 13 bases between. The CDR3, as DNA: TGTGCCAGCAGTTACTCGTCAGCAGCCGGGGGCTACACCTTC. Its protein is CASSYSSAAGGYTF.

The rearrangement joins TRBV19 to TRBJ1-1; D remains unclear. V was shortened by 5 bases and J by 0 bases, with 13 bases between the two germline ends. The CDR3 has 15 residues. CDR1 and CDR2 from the germline V gene are LNHDA and SQIVND (reference sequence). The CDR3 spells CASSPPRTVNTEAFF. DNA for the CDR3: TGTGCCAGTAGTCCCCCCCGGACGGTGAACACTGAAGCTTTCTTT. Full variable domain (rest looked up from reference TRBV19 and TRBJ1-1): DGGITQSPKYLFRKEGQNVTLSCEQNLNHDAMYWYRQDPGQGLRLIYYSQIVNDFQKGDIAEGYSVSREKKESFPLTVTSAQKNPTAFYLCASSPPRTVNTEAFFGQGTRLTVV.

The chain couples TRBV10-3 to TRBJ1-2; no firm D call. CDR3 length: 16 residues. CDR1 is ENHRY and CDR2 is SYGVKD in the germline V gene. Between the trimmed V and J ends, which lost 5 bases and 3 bases, there was a span of 19 bases. The CDR3 loop reads CAISPIHPTGDYGYTF. The DNA of the CDR3 is TGTGCCATCAGTCCCATTCACCCGACGGGAGACTATGGCTACACCTTC.

This rearrangement joins TRBV15 to TRBJ2-1; no reliable D call. This CDR3 has 15 residues. The V and J ends lost 0 bases and 7 bases respectively, with 13 bases between them. In germline, CDR1 is LNHNV, CDR2 YYDKDF (reference sequence). CDR3 sequence: CATSRDQGSSNEQFF. The DNA for the CDR3 is TGTGCCACCAGCAGAGATCAAGGTAGCTCTAATGAGCAGTTCTTC.

Only one count was recorded for this clone. This chain uses TRBV11-2 with TRBJ1-2; 10 nucleotides match TRBD1. J lost 7 bases, V lost 4 bases, and 6 bases had no gene match. Germline CDR1 reads SGHAT; CDR2 reads FQNNGV. CDR3 length: 14 residues. The CDR3 DNA reads as TGTGCCAGCAGCTCCCGGACAGGGGGTAGTGGCTACACCTTC. This codes for CASSSRTGGSGYTF.

The CDR3 loop is CASSPRPEEQFF. DNA of the CDR3: TGTGCCAGCAGCCCCAGACCCGAAGAGCAGTTCTTC. This chain connects TRBV21-1 to TRBJ2-1. TRBV21-1 is labeled a pseudogene. This CDR3 region has 12 residues.

A word on this clone: The junction differs from germline at one of its ends, possibly a read error. The sample carries other DNA sequences with the same CDR3. The rearrangement joins TRBV4-1 to TRBJ1-2; no definite D call. Per germline, CDR1 MGHRA and CDR2 YSYEKL. The CDR3 has 13 residues. The CDR3 nucleotides are TGCGCCAGCAGCCAAGAGGGGATCTATGGTTACACCTTC. This gives the protein CASSQEGIYGYTF.

The CDR3 loop is CASSSDGKGYEQYF. The CDR3 DNA follows: TGTGCCAGCAGCAGCGACGGTAAGGGCTACGAGCAGTACTTC. The chain links TRBV21-1 to TRBJ2-7. TRBV21-1 is deemed a pseudogene. CDR3 length: 14 amino acids.

This clone occurred once. The chain links TRBV5-6 to TRBJ2-1, with D tentatively TRBD2 (5 bases). This CDR3 contains 19 residues. Germline CDR1 SGHDT, CDR2 YYEEEE. V lost 1 base to trimming and J lost 7 bases, with 27 bases between them. In DNA, the CDR3 is TGTGCCAGCAGCTTGCCGCGACTAAGGAGCGATCCCGTTACGAATGAGCAGTTCTTC. Translation: CASSLPRLRSDPVTNEQFF.

This chain uses TRBV21-1 with TRBJ1-1. TRBV21-1 is deemed a pseudogene. CDR3 length equals 14 residues. The CDR3: CASSKGEGVVEAFF. Written as DNA, the CDR3 is TGTGCCAGCAGCAAAGGGGAGGGGGTCGTTGAAGCTTTCTTT.

Points on this clone: In the same sample, other DNA sequences code for this CDR3. The chain carries TRBV29-1 and TRBJ1-1, with TRBD1 as a possible D gene (5 bases). Germline CDR1 is SQVTM and CDR2 is ANQGSEA. The length of the CDR3 is 13 residues. Trimming cost V 6 bases and J 0 bases, with 11 bases left between them. CDR3 sequence (DNA): TGCAGCGTCGGGGGGGGATTGAACACTGAAGCTTTCTTT. Amino acids: CSVGGGLNTEAFF.

V gene TRBV28 combines with J gene TRBJ2-6, with D unclear. The germline CDR1 and CDR2 sequences are MDHEN and SYDVKM. V shed 5 bases and J shed 4 bases, with 12 bases lying between them. This CDR3 is 15 amino acids long. CDR3 DNA sequence: TGTGCCAGCAGTCTGTCCGGACCCGGGGCCAACGTCCTGACTTTC. This gives the protein CASSLSGPGANVLTF.

The chain has TRBV19 and TRBJ2-1; D call uncertain. This CDR3 is 16 amino acids long. Germline CDR1 and CDR2: LNHDA and SQIVND (reference sequence). Between the trimmed V and J ends, which lost 5 bases and 7 bases, there was a span of 21 bases. Here the CDR3 reads CASSPQPEAYRNEQFF. The DNA of the CDR3 is TGTGCCAGTAGTCCCCAACCCGAGGCCTACCGAAATGAGCAGTTCTTC.

The gene calls are TRBV7-9 and TRBJ2-7; 8 positions match TRBD1. CDR3 length equals 15 residues. Trimming removed 1 base from V and 0 bases from J; junction bases left unmatched: 2. The germline V gene encodes CDR1 SEHNR and CDR2 FQNEAQ (reference sequence). The CDR3 is CASSLGQGTSYEQYF. For the CDR3, the DNA is TGTGCCAGCAGCTTAGGACAGGGGACCTCCTACGAGCAGTACTTC.

This sequence joins TRBV15 and TRBJ2-5, with D maybe TRBD2 (5 bases). CDR1 is LNHNV, CDR2 YYDKDF, per germline (reference sequence). Trimming removed 3 bases from V and 5 bases from J, with 16 bases in between. The CDR3 runs to 15 residues. The CDR3 loop reads CATSRTDGVGETQYF. CDR3 nucleotide sequence: TGTGCCACCAGCAGGACGGACGGGGTAGGGGAGACCCAGTACTTC.

This CDR3 is CASSLGVYNEQFF. CDR3 nucleotide sequence: TGTGCCAGCTCACTGGGGGTCTACAATGAGCAGTTCTTC. This chain uses TRBV18 with TRBJ2-1, with D perhaps matching TRBD1 or TRBD2 (5 bases each). The germline V gene encodes CDR1 KGHSH and CDR2 LQKENI. This CDR3 has 13 residues. V was shortened by 4 bases and J by 3 bases, with 7 bases between the two germline ends.

This clone was seen only a few times. The V call is TRBV9, the J call TRBJ1-1, with D uncertain. There are 12 residues in the CDR3. Germline V gives CDR1 SGDLS, CDR2 YYNGEE. The V end was cut by 4 bases, the J end by 3 bases, with 7 bases between. CDR3 sequence: CASSPLDTEAFF. CDR3 bases: TGTGCCAGCAGCCCTCTAGACACTGAAGCTTTCTTT.

This chain uses TRBV7-9 with TRBJ2-1; D perhaps matches TRBD1 (6 bases). The CDR3 runs to 13 residues. Between the trimmed V and J ends, which lost 3 bases and 4 bases, there was a span of 7 bases. Per germline, CDR1 SEHNR and CDR2 FQNEAQ (reference sequence). CDR3 protein: CASSLRGYNEQFF. The CDR3 DNA reads as TGTGCCAGCAGCTTGAGGGGGTACAATGAGCAGTTCTTC.

V usage is TRBV19 and J usage is TRBJ2-7; 10 nucleotides line up with TRBD1. The CDR3 consists of 15 residues. With 6 bases clipped from V and 2 bases from J, the junction kept 7 bases outside the gene matches. Germline CDR1 LNHDA, CDR2 SQIVND (reference sequence). DNA for the CDR3: TGTGCCAGTAGAGACACCGGGACAGGGGCCTACGAGCAGTACTTC. It is translated as CASRDTGTGAYEQYF.

The J gene is TRBJ2-2, the V gene TRBV4-3, with D possibly being TRBD2 (7 bases). Germline CDR1 reads LGHNA; CDR2 reads YSLEER. This CDR3 spans 18 amino acids. Trimming took 0 bases from V and 4 from J, leaving 18 bases between them. CDR3 in DNA: TGCGCCAGCAGCCAAGATAATTGGGGGGGCGCGGGCACCGGGGAGCTGTTTTTT. It specifies CASSQDNWGGAGTGELFF.

The chain couples TRBV5-1 to TRBJ2-6; 8 nucleotides align to TRBD2. Germline CDR1 SGHRS, CDR2 YFSETQ. With V trimmed by 4 bases and J by 2 bases, 2 bases remained unmatched. The CDR3 sequence is 15 residues long. As DNA, the CDR3 is TGCGCCAGCAGCCCGGGGGGGGCTGGGGCCAACGTCCTGACTTTC. Residues: CASSPGGAGANVLTF.

The chain uses TRBV11-3 and TRBJ2-1, with TRBD2 as a possible D gene (6 bases). Trimming stripped 5 bases from V and 6 bases from J, with 11 bases between. The CDR3 loop spans 13 amino acids. Germline V lookup: CDR1 SGHNT, CDR2 YENEEA. CDR3 in DNA: TGTGCCAGCAGCCGGCCTAGCGTCAATGAGCAGTTCTTC. Its protein is CASSRPSVNEQFF.

This chain links TRBV28 with TRBJ1-3; D is uncertain. CDR3 length equals 13 residues. Germline CDR1 MDHEN, CDR2 SYDVKM. The V and J ends lost 3 bases and 0 bases respectively, with 3 bases between them. The CDR3 protein is CASSFNSGNTIYF. DNA of the CDR3: TGTGCCAGCAGTTTTAACTCTGGAAACACCATATATTTT.